These T cell receptor beta chains were read from a single sample in a study of technical replicates of blood from several donors. Some clones are missing from TCRdb's copy, which holds only in-frame ones; the method was immunoSEQ multiplex PCR. The repertoire holds under 15,000 clones, with roughly 94% as singletons. The specimen was PBMCs. These receptors were obtained from a human donor in good health. CDR3s include the opening cysteine and the closing phenylalanine or tryptophan. Fields, in order: clone size, J gene, V gene, D gene, CDR3 protein, CDR3 DNA. The D gene is left open where the match is weak. A row's size may be missing; if present it is once, few, many or a size class.

>NA|TRBJ2-2|TRBV29-1|NA
CSVLQGVTGELFF
TGCAGCGTTTTACAGGGTGTCACCGGGGAGCTGTTTTTT
>NA|TRBJ2-5|TRBV28|NA
CASSRTDQETQYF
TGTGCCAGCAGCAGGACAGACCAAGAGACCCAGTACTTC
>NA|TRBJ2-1|TRBV4-1|NA
CASSQAIDTYNEQFF
TGCGCCAGCAGCCAAGCGATAGATACTTACAATGAGCAGTTCTTC
>NA|TRBJ2-1|TRBV15|TRBD2
CATSRTTGGLANEQFF
TGTGCCACCAGCAGAACTACTGGGGGACTAGCAAATGAGCAGTTCTTC
>NA|TRBJ2-3|TRBV27|TRBD2
CASSSAGGSPDTQYF
TGTGCCAGCAGTTCAGCGGGGGGTAGCCCAGATACGCAGTATTTT
>few|TRBJ2-6|TRBV5-1|NA
CASSPVADGANVLTF
TGCGCCAGCAGCCCGGTAGCGGATGGGGCCAACGTCCTGACTTTC
>NA|TRBJ2-7|TRBV28|NA
CASYNTISYEQYF
TGTGCCAGTTACAATACGATATCCTACGAGCAGTACTTC
>NA|TRBJ2-5|TRBV6-6|NA
CASSSGLEETQYF
TGTGCCAGCAGCTCGGGACTCGAAGAGACCCAGTACTTC
>NA|TRBJ2-7|TRBV6-6|NA
CAVGTPAPYEQYF
TGTGCCGTAGGGACACCCGCTCCCTACGAGCAGTACTTC
>NA|TRBJ2-1|TRBV7-8|TRBD2
CASAGGEPYNEQFF
TGTGCCAGCGCGGGGGGGGAACCCTACAATGAGCAGTTCTTC
>medium-sized|TRBJ2-2|TRBV11-2|TRBD1
CASSVSTGDNGELFF
TGTGCCAGCAGCGTCTCGACAGGGGACAACGGGGAGCTGTTTTTT
>NA|TRBJ2-1|TRBV11-3|NA
CASSLSTEYNEQFF
TGTGCCAGCAGCTTATCGACTGAATACAATGAGCAGTTCTTC
>NA|TRBJ2-7|TRBV18|TRBD1
CASSPMTGISNEQYF
TGTGCCAGCTCACCGATGACAGGGATCAGCAACGAGCAGTACTTC
>NA|TRBJ2-5|TRBV5-4|NA
CASSPAGGLETQYF
TGTGCCAGCAGCCCAGCCGGGGGACTGGAGACCCAGTACTTC
>NA|TRBJ2-1|TRBV4-2|TRBD1
CASSPGDRDHNEQFF
TGTGCCAGCAGCCCGGGGGACAGGGACCACAATGAGCAGTTCTTC
>NA|TRBJ1-6|TRBV6-9|NA
CASSSYRSSYNSPLHF
TGTGCCAGCAGTTCTTACAGAAGCTCCTATAATTCACCCCTCCACTTT
>once|TRBJ2-7|TRBV5-1|TRBD2
CASSLETSGRIRGEQYF
TGCGCCAGCAGCCTGGAGACTAGCGGGAGGATCCGGGGGGAGCAGTACTTC
>NA|TRBJ2-5|TRBV10-2|TRBD2
CASMRLAGQETQYF
TGCGCCAGCATGAGACTAGCGGGTCAAGAGACCCAGTACTTC
>NA|TRBJ2-7|TRBV19|TRBD1
CASSSLGQGIYEQYF
TGTGCCAGTAGTAGTCTGGGACAGGGGATTTACGAGCAGTACTTC
>NA|TRBJ2-2|TRBV6-5|NA
CASTPMGTYTGELFF
TGTGCCAGCACCCCAATGGGGACTTACACCGGGGAGCTGTTTTTT
>NA|TRBJ2-7|TRBV19|NA
CASSIGRGLASYEQYF
TGTGCCAGTAGTATAGGAAGGGGCTTAGCCTCCTACGAGCAGTACTTC
>NA|TRBJ2-7|TRBV5-1|TRBD1
CASSFTSGTGEPYEQYF
TGCGCCAGCAGCTTTACCTCTGGGACAGGGGAACCCTACGAGCAGTACTTC
>NA|TRBJ1-4|TRBV29-1|NA
CSVEGTTTNEKLFF
TGCAGCGTTGAAGGGACTACAACTAATGAAAAACTGTTTTTT
>NA|TRBJ2-2|TRBV10-1|NA
CASSPVADTGELFF
TGCGCCAGCAGCCCGGTTGCGGACACCGGGGAGCTGTTTTTT
>NA|TRBJ2-3|TRBV6-5|NA
CASSYYAADTQYF
TGTGCCAGCAGTTACTATGCAGCGGATACGCAGTATTTT
>once|TRBJ2-1|TRBV11-3|TRBD2
CASSLEQSGTGGWNEQFF
TGTGCCAGCAGCTTAGAGCAGTCCGGGACCGGGGGGTGGAATGAGCAGTTCTTC
>few|TRBJ2-7|TRBV4-2|TRBD2
CASSQEGLAGFVYEQYF
TGTGCCAGCAGCCAAGAAGGGCTAGCGGGTTTCGTATACGAGCAGTACTTC
>NA|TRBJ2-1|TRBV10-3|TRBD2
CAISEVAGGPVEQFF
TGTGCCATCAGTGAGGTAGCGGGAGGGCCGGTTGAGCAGTTCTTC
>NA|TRBJ1-2|TRBV15|NA
CATSRPGPTKYGYTF
TGTGCCACCAGCAGACCCGGTCCTACGAAGTATGGCTACACCTTC
>NA|TRBJ2-2|TRBV7-9|TRBD2
CASSLPSRTSGRQTGELFF
TGTGCCAGCAGCTTACCCTCTAGGACTAGCGGGAGACAAACCGGGGAGCTGTTTTTT
>NA|TRBJ2-2|TRBV28|NA
CASSFSTHSNTGELFF
TGTGCCAGCAGTTTTAGCACTCACTCGAACACCGGGGAGCTGTTTTTT
>NA|TRBJ2-7|TRBV6-5|TRBD2
CASSPVLARAYEQYF
TGTGCCAGCAGCCCAGTACTAGCGCGTGCCTACGAGCAGTACTTC
>NA|TRBJ2-7|TRBV7-2|TRBD1
CASSLNRGLSYEQYF
TGTGCCAGCAGCTTAAACAGGGGCCTCTCCTACGAGCAGTACTTC
>NA|TRBJ2-7|TRBV6-1|TRBD1
CASSEAPGQGAGEQYF
TGTGCCAGCAGTGAAGCACCGGGACAGGGGGCAGGCGAGCAGTACTTC
>NA|TRBJ2-1|TRBV7-8|TRBD2
CASSLLAGTHNEQFF
TGTGCCAGCAGCTTACTAGCGGGTACCCACAATGAGCAGTTCTTC
>NA|TRBJ2-3|TRBV7-8|NA
CASSPSGADTQYF
TGTGCCAGCAGCCCTTCGGGAGCAGATACGCAGTATTTT
>NA|TRBJ2-5|TRBV10-1|NA
CASSETKETQYF
TGCGCCAGCAGTGAGACAAAAGAGACCCAGTACTTC
>NA|TRBJ2-3|TRBV7-2|NA
CASSLARGNTQYF
TGTGCCAGCAGCTTAGCGCGAGGGAATACGCAGTATTTT
>NA|TRBJ2-1|TRBV18|TRBD1
CASSPGTGSSNEQFF
TGTGCCAGCTCACCCGGGACAGGGTCGTCAAATGAGCAGTTCTTC
>NA|TRBJ1-2|TRBV29-1|NA
CSVADGLLGNYGYTF
TGCAGCGTTGCTGACGGCCTCCTGGGCAACTATGGCTACACCTTC
>NA|TRBJ2-1|TRBV5-1|TRBD1
CASSLGQGNEQFF
TGCGCCAGCAGCTTGGGACAGGGCAATGAGCAGTTCTTC
>NA|TRBJ1-1|TRBV5-5|TRBD1
CASSGGTGGYTEAFF
TGTGCCAGCAGCGGGGGGACAGGGGGCTACACTGAAGCTTTCTTT